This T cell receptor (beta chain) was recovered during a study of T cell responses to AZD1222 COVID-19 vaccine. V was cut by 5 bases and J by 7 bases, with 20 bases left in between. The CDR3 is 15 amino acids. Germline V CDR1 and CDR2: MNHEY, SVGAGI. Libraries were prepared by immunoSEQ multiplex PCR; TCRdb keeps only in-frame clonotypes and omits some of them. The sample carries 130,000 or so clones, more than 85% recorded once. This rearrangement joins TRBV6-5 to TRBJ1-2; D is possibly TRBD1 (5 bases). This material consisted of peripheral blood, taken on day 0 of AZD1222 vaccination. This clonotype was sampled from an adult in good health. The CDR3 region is CASSRAPQGMGGYTF. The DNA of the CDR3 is TGTGCCAGCAGTCGGGCCCCCCAGGGCATGGGTGGCTACACCTTC.